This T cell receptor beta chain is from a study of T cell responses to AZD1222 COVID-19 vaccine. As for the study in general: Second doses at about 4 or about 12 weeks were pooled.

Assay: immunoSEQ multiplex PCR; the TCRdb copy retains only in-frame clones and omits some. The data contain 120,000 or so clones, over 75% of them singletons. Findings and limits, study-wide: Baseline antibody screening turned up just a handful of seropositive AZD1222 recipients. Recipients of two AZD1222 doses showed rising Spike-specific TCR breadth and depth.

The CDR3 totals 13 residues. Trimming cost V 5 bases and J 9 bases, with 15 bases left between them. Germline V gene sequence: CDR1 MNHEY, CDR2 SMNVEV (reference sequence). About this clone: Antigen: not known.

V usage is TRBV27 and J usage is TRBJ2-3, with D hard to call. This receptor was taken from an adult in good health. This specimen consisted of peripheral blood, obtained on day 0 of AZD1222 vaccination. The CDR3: CASSLASIGTQYF. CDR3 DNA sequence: TGTGCCAGCAGTCTCGCCTCGATCGGGACGCAGTATTTT.